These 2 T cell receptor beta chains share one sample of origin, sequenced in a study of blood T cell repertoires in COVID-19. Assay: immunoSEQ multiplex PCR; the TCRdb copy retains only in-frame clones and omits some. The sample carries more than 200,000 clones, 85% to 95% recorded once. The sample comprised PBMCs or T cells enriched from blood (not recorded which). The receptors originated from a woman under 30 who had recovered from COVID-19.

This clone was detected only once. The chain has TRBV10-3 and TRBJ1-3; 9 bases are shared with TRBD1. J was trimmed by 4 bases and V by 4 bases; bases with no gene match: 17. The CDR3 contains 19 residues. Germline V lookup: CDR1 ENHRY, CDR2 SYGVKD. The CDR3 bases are TGTGCCATCAGTGGCAAGGGGGACAGGGCCAACATACGGGGAAACACCATATATTTT. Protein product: CAISGKGDRANIRGNTIYF.

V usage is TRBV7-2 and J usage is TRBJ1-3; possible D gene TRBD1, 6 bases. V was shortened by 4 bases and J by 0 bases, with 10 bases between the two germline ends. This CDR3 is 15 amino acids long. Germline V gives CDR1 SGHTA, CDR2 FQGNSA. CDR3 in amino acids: CASSWGPSSGNTIYF. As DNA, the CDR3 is TGTGCCAGCAGCTGGGGGCCTAGCTCTGGAAACACCATATATTTT. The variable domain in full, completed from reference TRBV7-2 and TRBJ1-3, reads GAGVSQSPSNKVTEKGKDVELRCDPISGHTALYWYRQSLGQGLEFLIYFQGNSAPDKSGLPSDRFSAERTGGSVSTLTIQRTQQEDSAVYLCASSWGPSSGNTIYFGEGSWLTVV.